This entry lists 19 T cell receptor beta chains sequenced from one sample in a study of T-cell memory formation after mild COVID-19. TCRdb itself ran the 5' RACE reads through MiXCR, one entry per CDR3 protein. The table records roughly 100,000 distinct CDR3 sequences, about 13% of them present only once. The sample consisted of PBMCs or a T cell subset sorted from them (not recorded which). The receptors originated from an adult woman who had mild COVID-19 (a few samples of this study predate the infection). Cell type and time point are not known.

The chain recombines TRBV19 with TRBJ2-3; 7 bases are shared with TRBD2. From germline, CDR1 is LNHDA and CDR2 SQIVND (reference sequence). The CDR3 is 13 amino acids. V trimming: 7 bases; J trimming: 1 base; junction bases outside the gene matches: 2. The CDR3 is CASKTSGTDTQYF. In DNA, the CDR3 is TGTGCCAGTAAAACTAGCGGCACAGATACGCAGTATTTT. Full variable domain (rest looked up from reference TRBV19 and TRBJ2-3): DGGITQSPKYLFRKEGQNVTLSCEQNLNHDAMYWYRQDPGQGLRLIYYSQIVNDFQKGDIAEGYSVSREKKESFPLTVTSAQKNPTAFYLCASKTSGTDTQYFGPGTRLTVL.

This clonotype was detected only a few times. The V gene is TRBV2, the J gene TRBJ2-7; D is perhaps TRBD2 (6 bases). The germline V and J ends were trimmed by 0 bases and 3 bases, with 9 bases remaining between them. The CDR3 is 14 residues long. Per germline, CDR1 SNHLY and CDR2 FYNNEI. CDR3 amino acids: CASSEAGGIYEQYF. The CDR3 DNA reads as TGTGCCAGCAGTGAAGCGGGAGGCATCTACGAGCAGTACTTC.

This chain connects TRBV2 to TRBJ2-7; D is unclear. V shed 3 bases and J shed 2 bases, with 11 bases lying between them. This CDR3 comprises 14 residues. The germline V gene encodes CDR1 SNHLY and CDR2 FYNNEI. Here the CDR3 DNA reads TGTGCCAGCAGTGAGCTACAACTACCCTACGAGCAGTACTTC. This encodes CASSELQLPYEQYF.

This sequence joins TRBV9 and TRBJ2-7; D remains unclear. In germline, CDR1 is SGDLS, CDR2 YYNGEE. V was trimmed by 0 bases and J by 2 bases, leaving 6 bases between them. CDR3 size: 13 residues. Written as DNA, the CDR3 is TGTGCCAGCAGCGTAGGAAATACCTACGAGCAGTACTTC. Residues: CASSVGNTYEQYF.

A few counts support this clonotype. The V gene is TRBV20-1, the J gene TRBJ2-7, with 10 bases aligning to TRBD2. The CDR3 is 15 amino acids. Germline V gives CDR1 DFQATT, CDR2 SNEGSKA (reference sequence). V shed 0 bases and J 1 base; nucleotides not matched to a gene: 3. Written as DNA, the CDR3 is TGCAGTGCTAGAGATAGAGCGGGAGGGTCCTACGAGCAGTACTTC. Its protein is CSARDRAGGSYEQYF.

This clonotype was seen a few times. The chain uses TRBV2 and TRBJ2-2, with D tentatively TRBD2 (6 bases). Trimming cost V 7 bases and J 0 bases, with 21 bases left between them. The CDR3 spans 18 residues. Germline CDR1 SNHLY, CDR2 FYNNEI. The CDR3 reads CASTGDSSLGPNTGELFF. The CDR3 coding sequence is TGTGCCAGCACCGGGGACTCATCGTTGGGGCCGAACACCGGGGAGCTGTTTTTT. The variable domain in full, completed from reference TRBV2 and TRBJ2-2, reads EPEVTQTPSHQVTQMGQEVILRCVPISNHLYFYWYRQILGQKVEFLVSFYNNEISEKSEIFDDQFSVERPDGSNFTLKIRSTKLEDSAMYFCASTGDSSLGPNTGELFFGEGSRLTVL.

This clonotype occurred a few times. This chain connects TRBV6-5 to TRBJ2-7, with TRBD2 identical over 7 bases. With 0 bases clipped from V and 2 bases from J, the junction kept 7 bases outside the gene matches. Germline CDR1 MNHEY, CDR2 SVGAGI. CDR3 length equals 16 residues. The CDR3 region has the DNA TGTGCCAGCAGTTACTCAGTGGGACTACGGGCCTACGAGCAGTACTTC. It translates to CASSYSVGLRAYEQYF.

This clonotype was detected ten times or more. The chain links TRBV5-1 to TRBJ2-7; D not certain. This CDR3 spans 13 amino acids. Trimming pared 0 bases from V and 2 bases from J, leaving 6 bases between. Per the germline V gene, CDR1 is SGHRS and CDR2 is YFSETQ. Written as DNA, the CDR3 is TGCGCCAGCAGCTTGGGGGTTCCCTACGAGCAGTACTTC. Encoded protein: CASSLGVPYEQYF. Complete variable domain (other parts from reference TRBV5-1 and TRBJ2-7): KAGVTQTPRYLIKTRGQQVTLSCSPISGHRSVSWYQQTPGQGLQFLFEYFSETQRNKGNFPGRFSGRQFSNSRSEMNVSTLELGDSALYLCASSLGVPYEQYFGPGTRLTVT.

This clonotype showed up just a few times. The chain has TRBV4-1 and TRBJ2-7; 10 bases agree with TRBD2. This CDR3 region has 16 residues. V lost 0 bases and J lost 0; bases outside the gene matches: 2. The germline V gene has CDR1 MGHRA and CDR2 YSYEKL. CDR3 bases: TGCGCCAGCAGCCAAGAACTAGCGGGGATCTCCTACGAGCAGTACTTC. This codes for CASSQELAGISYEQYF.

This clonotype was counted between two and nine times. The V gene is TRBV2, the J gene TRBJ1-5; TRBD1 agrees at 9 bases. Germline V gives CDR1 SNHLY, CDR2 FYNNEI. The J segment lost 3 bases and the V segment lost 6 bases, leaving 6 bases of the junction unmatched. The CDR3 spans 15 residues. The CDR3 DNA follows: TGTGCCAGCAGAGGGACAGGGAATCACAATCAGCCCCAGCATTTT. This translates into CASRGTGNHNQPQHF.

The chain combines TRBV6-1 with TRBJ2-5; 9 bases are a match to TRBD1. Looked up from germline, CDR1 is MNHNS and CDR2 is SASEGT. The CDR3 is 16 amino acids. With 9 bases clipped from V and 4 bases from J, the junction kept 15 bases outside the gene matches. The CDR3 spells CASSPGQGRVGETQYF. DNA for the CDR3: TGTGCCAGTTCTCCGGGACAGGGTCGTGTAGGAGAGACCCAGTACTTC.

The V call is TRBV12-3 or TRBV12-4, the J call TRBJ2-2, with D unclear. V lost 3 bases and J 5 bases, leaving 10 bases between the germline ends. CDR3 length: 14 residues. The CDR3 DNA is TGTGCCAGCAGTTTTCTTTACGCTACCGGGGAGCTGTTTTTT. The encoded protein is CASSFLYATGELFF.

This clonotype came up a few times. This chain connects TRBV5-1 to TRBJ2-6; D remains unclear. Germline lookup yields CDR1 SGHRS and CDR2 YFSETQ. CDR3 length equals 17 residues. V lost 4 bases and J lost 0, with 14 bases in between. CDR3 sequence: CASSPDLLLSGANVLTF. Written as DNA, the CDR3 is TGCGCCAGCAGCCCGGATCTCCTCCTCTCTGGGGCCAACGTCCTGACTTTC.

This chain connects TRBV29-1 to TRBJ2-7; 7 bases map to TRBD1. The junction had 18 bases not matched to a gene; V was cut back by 5 bases and J by 2 bases. The V gene's germline CDR1 is SQVTM and CDR2 ANQGSEA. The CDR3 runs 17 residues. CDR3 bases: TGCAGCGTTCTCCCCGGAGTAACCGGGACAGACCCCTACGAGCAGTACTTC. This encodes CSVLPGVTGTDPYEQYF.

The chain carries TRBV5-1 and TRBJ2-1, with D unclear. The V end was cut by 0 bases, the J end by 10 bases, with 17 bases between. This CDR3 region has 15 residues. Per germline, CDR1 SGHRS and CDR2 YFSETQ. CDR3 residues: CASSLEPPPVGEQFF. The CDR3 DNA sequence: TGCGCCAGCAGCTTGGAACCCCCGCCCGTTGGGGAGCAGTTCTTC.

This clonotype was seen only a few times. The rearrangement uses TRBV9 and TRBJ2-3; 12 bases align to TRBD2. CDR3 length: 18 amino acids. Germline V gives CDR1 SGDLS, CDR2 YYNGEE. V trimming: 0 bases; J trimming: 1 base; junction bases outside the gene matches: 6. The CDR3 here is CASSVGPLAGGGTDTQYF. In DNA form, the CDR3 reads TGTGCCAGCAGCGTAGGCCCACTAGCGGGGGGTGGCACAGATACGCAGTATTTT.

This rearrangement joins TRBV5-6 to TRBJ1-1; D call uncertain. Trimming cost V 4 bases and J 7 bases, with 14 bases left between them. Germline assignment: CDR1 SGHDT and CDR2 YYEEEE. The CDR3 runs 13 residues. CDR3 nucleotide sequence: TGTGCCAGCAGCCTAAGCGGTACCAATGAAGCTTTCTTT. Amino acid sequence: CASSLSGTNEAFF. The complete variable domain, with remaining parts taken from reference TRBV5-6 and TRBJ1-1, reads DAGVTQSPTHLIKTRGQQVTLRCSPKSGHDTVSWYQQALGQGPQFIFQYYEEEERQRGNFPDRFSGHQFPNYSSELNVNALLLGDSALYLCASSLSGTNEAFFGQGTRLTVV.

This clonotype was counted ten times or more. The chain links TRBV7-3 to TRBJ1-1; no firm D call. In germline, CDR1 is SGHTA, CDR2 FQGTGA. Trimming stripped 5 bases from V and 3 bases from J, with 10 bases between. The CDR3 spans 13 residues. The CDR3 bases are TGTGCCAGCAGCCAAACCGGGGACACTGAAGCTTTCTTT. Its translation is CASSQTGDTEAFF.

In its sample, this clonotype was seen a few times. The CDR3 bases are TGCGCCAGCAGCTTGAGGGGGTCTGAAGCTTTCTTT. Translating gives CASSLRGSEAFF. The chain couples TRBV5-1 to TRBJ1-1; perhaps TRBD1 as D (6 bases). The CDR3 runs to 12 residues. Trimming shortened V by 1 base and J by 6 bases, and 7 bases separated the two germline ends. CDR1 is SGHRS, CDR2 YFSETQ, per germline.